This T cell receptor (beta chain) was captured in a study of long-term antiretroviral therapy in people with HIV. General study points: The clones with expansion before ART were dominant in the repertoire at all time points.

Germline V gene data show CDR1 as SGHNT and CDR2 as YYREEE (reference sequence). With V trimmed by 4 bases and J by 0 bases, 3 bases remained unmatched. The CDR3 consists of 15 residues. Investigators performed immunoSEQ version v3.0 at survey level. Roughly 35,000-55,000 T-cell genomes per sample were the sequencing target. The protocol was immunoSEQ multiplex PCR, while the TCRdb copy is restricted to in-frame clones and leaves out a portion. The sample has some 20,000 clones; approximately 80% are singletons. Concerning this clone: Its specificity is unknown.

V gene TRBV5-4 combines with J gene TRBJ2-1, with 8 bases that match TRBD2. The starting material was unsorted PBMCs, obtained 0.5 years before starting antiretroviral therapy. The source of this sequence is a young man with HIV. In nucleotides, the CDR3 is TGTGCCAGCAGCGATAGCGGGACCTCCTACAATGAGCAGTTCTTC. Translating gives CASSDSGTSYNEQFF.